One and the same sample provided the 9 T cell receptor beta chains below, sequenced in a study of CD8+ T cells in alopecia areata. Reverse transcription of extracted RNA yielded cDNA, which provided the sequencing template. Repertoires were generated with immunoSEQ multiplex PCR, while TCRdb's copy carries only in-frame clones and drops some. The sample contains roughly 200,000 clones, 45% to 65% of which appear only once. Treatment noted: oral pan-JAK inhibitor, 5-10 mg twice daily. Here the sequenced sample was CD4+ T cells sorted from blood, taken at week 4, from a patient treated with tofacitinib. The receptors come from a human donor with alopecia areata.

The chain recombines TRBV20-1 with TRBJ2-1; D call uncertain. This CDR3 has 10 amino acids. Germline CDR1 reads DFQATT; CDR2 reads SNEGSKA (reference sequence). The ends were cut back, 4 bases at V and 10 bases at J, with 8 bases in the middle. The CDR3 nucleotides read TGCAGTGCTACGTTACGGGAGCAGTTCTTC. It translates to CSATLREQFF.

The CDR3 DNA is TGTGCCACCCGGGACAGGGTGATTGGTGATGATGGCTACACCTTC. Its translation is CATRDRVIGDDGYTF. The genes are TRBV15 and TRBJ1-2, with 9 bases fitting TRBD1. Trimming at V came to 8 bases and at J to 6 bases, leaving 13 bases not matched to a gene. CDR3 size: 15 residues. Per the germline V gene, CDR1 is LNHNV and CDR2 is YYDKDF (reference sequence).

The rearrangement links TRBV19 to TRBJ1-2, with D possibly TRBD1 on 5 matching bases. Germline V gene sequence: CDR1 LNHDA, CDR2 SQIVND (reference sequence). V dropped 7 bases and J dropped 6 bases, with 18 bases sitting between them. This CDR3 contains 14 residues. This chain's CDR3 is CASTGRVNTHGYTF. The CDR3 bases are TGTGCCAGTACCGGCAGGGTAAATACTCATGGCTACACCTTC.

The chain is built from TRBV28 and TRBJ1-2, with 7 bases aligning to TRBD1. Germline values: CDR1 MDHEN, CDR2 SYDVKM. J was trimmed by 4 bases and V by 3 bases; bases with no gene match: 5. The CDR3 loop spans 14 amino acids. The CDR3 loop is CASSLEGASYGYTF. The CDR3, as DNA: TGTGCCAGCAGTTTGGAGGGGGCGTCCTATGGCTACACCTTC.

About this clone itself: Within the sample, other DNA sequences also encode this same CDR3. The V call is TRBV2, the J call TRBJ1-5, with D possibly being TRBD1 (5 bases). V was pared by 3 bases and J by 2 bases, with 8 bases between. This CDR3 has 14 amino acids. In germline, CDR1 is SNHLY, CDR2 FYNNEI. The CDR3 loop reads CASSDRVGNQPQHF. The CDR3 bases are TGTGCCAGCAGTGACAGGGTGGGCAATCAGCCCCAGCATTTT.

J is TRBJ1-2 and V is TRBV5-4; D is uncertain. The CDR3 loop spans 15 amino acids. With 2 bases removed from V and 1 base from J, the gap between germline ends came to 12 bases. The germline V gene encodes CDR1 SGHNT and CDR2 YYREEE (reference sequence). CDR3 sequence (DNA): TGTGCCAGCAGCTTTTCCGCCCGGGATAACTATGGCTACACCTTC. Translated: CASSFSARDNYGYTF.

The chain has TRBV6-6 and TRBJ2-7, with TRBD2 as a possible D gene (5 bases). CDR1 and CDR2 (germline): MNHNY, SVGAGI (reference sequence). This CDR3 is built from 13 residues. The ends were cut back, 0 bases at V and 10 bases at J, with 13 bases in the middle. CDR3 coding DNA: TGTGCCAGCAGTTACTCGAGCGGCGGAAACCAGTACTTC. Translating gives CASSYSSGGNQYF.

V and J are TRBV30 and TRBJ1-5, with D uncertain. The germline CDR1 and CDR2 sequences are GTSNPN and SVGIG (reference sequence). The CDR3 sequence is 16 residues long. V was pared by 2 bases and J by 2 bases, with 16 bases between. The CDR3 region is CAWSLPGARGNQPQHF. In DNA, the CDR3 is TGTGCCTGGAGTTTGCCAGGTGCAAGGGGCAATCAGCCCCAGCATTTT.

This clone was recorded at least ten times. The chain joins TRBV12-5 to TRBJ1-6; D gene ambiguous. This CDR3 region has 15 residues. Germline CDR1 is LGHNT and CDR2 is FRNRAP. Trimming removed 3 bases at V and 4 bases at J, with 10 bases between. CDR3 region: CASGFGVGYNSPLHF. Here the CDR3 DNA reads TGTGCTAGTGGTTTCGGCGTGGGGTATAATTCACCCCTCCACTTT.